This TCR beta chain was sequenced for a study of cytomegalovirus exposure and HLA in healthy donors. CDR1 and CDR2 from the germline V gene are MNHEY and SMNVEV (reference sequence). The CDR3 is made up of 19 amino acids. Trimming took 0 bases from V and 6 from J; bases not matched to a gene: 17. Assay: immunoSEQ multiplex PCR; the TCRdb copy retains only in-frame clones and omits some. The sample holds some 350,000 clones, roughly 87% seen once. The gene calls are TRBV27 and TRBJ2-7, with 10 bases matching TRBD1. This clonotype originated in a woman aged 25-40 years in good health and CMV-seropositive. The sample consisted of PBMCs. Here the CDR3 DNA reads TGTGCCAGCAGTTTATCTCCCGCCGTAGACAGGGGGCGTATCTCCGAGCAGTACTTC. Translated, it gives CASSLSPAVDRGRISEQYF.